This TCR beta chain is drawn from a study of OX40 agonist ivuxolimab in advanced cancers. Study context: Six ivuxolimab dose levels, 0.01 to 10 mg/kg, were given intravenously every 2 weeks.

V gave up 5 bases and J gave up 4 bases, with 13 bases separating them. This CDR3 is 14 amino acids long. Germline lookup yields CDR1 SGHTS and CDR2 YDEGEE. For this clone: Antigen unknown.

Notes on the study in general: Researchers report that CD8+ T cells had, on average, more expanded clones than CD4+.

Generated by immunoSEQ multiplex PCR, the TCRdb table keeps only in-frame clones and is missing some. The data contain 90,000 to 120,000 clones, 85% to 95% of them seen just once; the ten biggest clones take up about 1.2%. The clonotype was recovered from an adult with an advanced solid tumor such as melanoma, head and neck, liver or kidney cancer. J is TRBJ1-3 and V is TRBV5-8, with D unresolved. Source: CD4+ or CD8+ T cells sorted from blood, taken in a trial of the OX40 agonist ivuxolimab. CDR3 in amino acids: CASSRGWLGNTIYF. The CDR3 nucleotides are TGTGCCAGCAGTCGCGGCTGGTTAGGAAACACCATATATTTT.